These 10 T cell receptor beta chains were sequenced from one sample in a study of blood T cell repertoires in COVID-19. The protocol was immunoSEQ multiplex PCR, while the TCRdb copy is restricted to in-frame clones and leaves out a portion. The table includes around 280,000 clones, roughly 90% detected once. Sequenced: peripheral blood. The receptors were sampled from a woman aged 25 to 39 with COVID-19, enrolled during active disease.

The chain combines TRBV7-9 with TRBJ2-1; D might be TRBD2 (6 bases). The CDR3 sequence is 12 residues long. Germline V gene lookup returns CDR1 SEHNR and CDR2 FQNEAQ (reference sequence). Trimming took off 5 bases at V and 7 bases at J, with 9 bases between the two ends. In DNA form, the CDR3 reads TGTGCCAGCAGCCAGCTAGCGAATGAGCAGTTCTTC. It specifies CASSQLANEQFF. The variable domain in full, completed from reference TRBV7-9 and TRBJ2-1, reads DTGVSQNPRHKITKRGQNVTFRCDPISEHNRLYWYRQTLGQGPEFLTYFQNEAQLEKSRLLSDRFSAERPKGSFSTLEIQRTEQGDSAMYLCASSQLANEQFFGPGTRLTVL.

The chain's CDR3 is CASSLGGQGHTEAFF. In DNA form, the CDR3 reads TGTGCCAGCAGCTTAGGAGGACAGGGGCACACTGAAGCTTTCTTT. The chain combines TRBV7-8 with TRBJ1-1; 9 bases are shared with TRBD1. Trimming removed 1 base from V and 3 bases from J; junction bases left unmatched: 3. Germline loops: CDR1 SGHVS, CDR2 FQNEAQ. The CDR3 has 15 residues.

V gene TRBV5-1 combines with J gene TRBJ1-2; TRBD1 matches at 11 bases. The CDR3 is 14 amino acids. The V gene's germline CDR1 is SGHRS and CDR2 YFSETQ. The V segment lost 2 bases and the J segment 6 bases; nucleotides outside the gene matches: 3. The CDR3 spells CASSFGQGADGYTF. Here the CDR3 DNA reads TGCGCCAGCAGCTTCGGACAGGGGGCGGATGGCTACACCTTC.

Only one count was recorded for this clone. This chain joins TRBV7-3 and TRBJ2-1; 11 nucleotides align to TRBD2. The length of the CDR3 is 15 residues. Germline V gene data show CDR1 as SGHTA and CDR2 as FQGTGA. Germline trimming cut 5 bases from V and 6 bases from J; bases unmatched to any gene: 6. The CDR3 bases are TGTGCCAGCAGCCCACTAGCGGGAGAGATCAATGAGCAGTTCTTC. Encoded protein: CASSPLAGEINEQFF. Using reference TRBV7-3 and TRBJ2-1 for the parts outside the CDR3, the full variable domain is GAGVSQTPSNKVTEKGKYVELRCDPISGHTALYWYRQSLGQGPEFLIYFQGTGAADDSGLPNDRFFAVRPEGSVSTLKIQRTERGDSAVYLCASSPLAGEINEQFFGPGTRLTVL.

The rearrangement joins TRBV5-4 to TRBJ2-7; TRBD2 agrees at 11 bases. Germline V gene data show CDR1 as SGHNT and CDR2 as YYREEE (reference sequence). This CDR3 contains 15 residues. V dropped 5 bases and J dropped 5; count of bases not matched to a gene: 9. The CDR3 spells CASSLTSGSRNEQYF. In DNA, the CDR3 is TGTGCCAGCAGTCTTACTAGCGGGAGTCGTAACGAGCAGTACTTC.

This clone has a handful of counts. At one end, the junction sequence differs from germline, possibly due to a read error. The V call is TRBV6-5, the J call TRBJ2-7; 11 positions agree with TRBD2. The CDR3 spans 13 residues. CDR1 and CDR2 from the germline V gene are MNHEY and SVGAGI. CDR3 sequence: CASSYGASGRLAF. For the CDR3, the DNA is TGTGCCAGCAGTTACGGGGCTAGCGGGAGGTTGGCCTTC.

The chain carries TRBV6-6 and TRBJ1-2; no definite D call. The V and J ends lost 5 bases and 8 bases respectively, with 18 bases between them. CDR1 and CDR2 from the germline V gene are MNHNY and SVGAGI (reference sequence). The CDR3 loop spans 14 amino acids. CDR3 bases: TGTGCCAGCAGTAGAAACCGAGACATCCACGGCTACACCTTC. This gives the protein CASSRNRDIHGYTF.

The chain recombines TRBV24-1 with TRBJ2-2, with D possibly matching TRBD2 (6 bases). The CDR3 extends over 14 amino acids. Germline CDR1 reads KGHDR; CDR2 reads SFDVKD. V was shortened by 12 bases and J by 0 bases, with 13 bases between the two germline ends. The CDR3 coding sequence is TGTGCCGCCGCTCGGGGGTCGAACACCGGGGAGCTGTTTTTT. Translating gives CAAARGSNTGELFF.

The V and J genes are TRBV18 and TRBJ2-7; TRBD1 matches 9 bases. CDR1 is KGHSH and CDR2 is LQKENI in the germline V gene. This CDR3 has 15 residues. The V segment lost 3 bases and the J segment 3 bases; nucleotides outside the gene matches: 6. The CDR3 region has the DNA TGTGCCAGCTCACCCAGGACAGGGGATGTCTACGAGCAGTACTTC. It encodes CASSPRTGDVYEQYF.

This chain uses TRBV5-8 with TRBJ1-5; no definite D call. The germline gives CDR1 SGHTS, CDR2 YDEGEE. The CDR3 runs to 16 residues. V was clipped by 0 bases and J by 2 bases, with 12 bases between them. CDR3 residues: CASSLELTIGNQPQHF. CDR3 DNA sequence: TGTGCCAGCAGCTTGGAATTGACTATTGGCAATCAGCCCCAGCATTTT.